The 27 T cell receptor beta chains below all came from one sample that was sequenced in a study of blood T cell repertoires in COVID-19. Generated by immunoSEQ multiplex PCR, the TCRdb table keeps only in-frame clones and is missing some. This sample has around 310,000 clones; nearly 90% occur once, and the top ten carry around 1%. Sequenced input: peripheral blood. All receptors derive from a woman between 40 and 55 years old with COVID-19, enrolled during active disease.

The chain carries TRBV10-3 and TRBJ2-5; 9 nucleotides agree with TRBD1. This CDR3 is built from 15 residues. V lost 4 bases to trimming and J lost 2 bases; unmatched junction nucleotides: 5. The germline V gene encodes CDR1 ENHRY and CDR2 SYGVKD. CDR3 nucleotides: TGTGCCATCAGTGGGGACAGGGCTGCACAAGAGACCCAGTACTTC. Translated: CAISGDRAAQETQYF.

The chain joins TRBV7-3 to TRBJ2-5, with 8 positions matching TRBD2. CDR3 length: 13 amino acids. Germline CDR1 and CDR2: SGHTA and FQGTGA. Trimming removed 6 bases from V and 5 bases from J; junction bases left unmatched: 5. CDR3 DNA sequence: TGTGCCAGCAGTCGAGGACTAGCCGAGACCCAGTACTTC. This translates into CASSRGLAETQYF.

J is TRBJ2-1 and V is TRBV9; D is ambiguous. Trimming took 1 base from V and 6 from J, leaving 5 bases between them. CDR1 is SGDLS, CDR2 YYNGEE, per germline. This CDR3 spans 12 amino acids. The CDR3 DNA reads as TGTGCCAGCAGCGTACCTAGCAATGAGCAGTTCTTC. Its protein is CASSVPSNEQFF.

V usage is TRBV9 and J usage is TRBJ2-1; no reliable D call. V lost 4 bases to trimming and J lost 3 bases, with 14 bases between them. CDR1 is SGDLS and CDR2 is YYNGEE in the germline V gene. The CDR3 length is 15 residues. The CDR3 here is CASSTPLGSYNEQFF. CDR3 sequence (DNA): TGTGCCAGCAGCACCCCTCTAGGCAGCTACAATGAGCAGTTCTTC.

The chain combines TRBV7-2 with TRBJ1-1; no reliable D call. CDR1 and CDR2 from the germline V gene are SGHTA and FQGNSA. The V and J ends lost 1 base and 3 bases respectively, with 6 bases between them. The CDR3 totals 13 residues. In DNA form, the CDR3 reads TGTGCCAGCAGCTTAGAACAGTACACTGAAGCTTTCTTT. Translating it yields CASSLEQYTEAFF.

This clone was seen a single time. The V call is TRBV5-1, the J call TRBJ2-5; 7 bases line up with TRBD1. CDR1 is SGHRS, CDR2 YFSETQ, per germline. Losses at the gene ends were 0 bases for V and 5 bases for J; bases not matched to a gene: 10. The CDR3 spans 16 residues. The CDR3 nucleotides are TGCGCCAGCAGCTTGGCCGGGACAGAGGCCCTGGAGACCCAGTACTTC. As protein: CASSLAGTEALETQYF.

V and J are TRBV29-1 and TRBJ1-2, with unresolved D. V dropped 3 bases and J dropped 6 bases, with 8 bases sitting between them. The CDR3 contains 11 residues. Germline V gene lookup returns CDR1 SQVTM and CDR2 ANQGSEA. DNA for the CDR3: TGCAGCGTTGACCCCCGGGATGGCTACACCTTC. The encoded protein is CSVDPRDGYTF.

This clone was picked up one time. The J gene is TRBJ2-7, the V gene TRBV5-1; possible D gene TRBD1, 6 bases. CDR3 length equals 14 residues. The germline V and J ends were trimmed by 4 bases and 2 bases, with 13 bases remaining between them. In germline, CDR1 is SGHRS, CDR2 YFSETQ. The CDR3 bases are TGCGCCAGCAGCCAAGTACAGGGAGCCTACGAGCAGTACTTC. This sequence encodes CASSQVQGAYEQYF. The complete variable domain, with remaining parts taken from reference TRBV5-1 and TRBJ2-7, reads KAGVTQTPRYLIKTRGQQVTLSCSPISGHRSVSWYQQTPGQGLQFLFEYFSETQRNKGNFPGRFSGRQFSNSRSEMNVSTLELGDSALYLCASSQVQGAYEQYFGPGTRLTVT.

The chain recombines TRBV30 with TRBJ1-1, with 9 bases fitting TRBD1. CDR1 GTSNPN and CDR2 SVGIG come from the germline V gene (reference sequence). The V and J ends lost 4 bases and 3 bases, in that order; junction bases with no gene match: 6. The length of the CDR3 is 14 residues. The CDR3 sequence is CAWTPGQGYTEAFF. The CDR3 nucleotides read TGTGCCTGGACCCCCGGACAGGGGTACACTGAAGCTTTCTTT.

V gene TRBV11-1 combines with J gene TRBJ1-1; D might be TRBD1 (6 bases). The germline V and J ends were trimmed by 4 bases and 4 bases, with 16 bases remaining between them. Germline CDR1 SGHAT, CDR2 FQDESV (reference sequence). This CDR3 has 15 amino acids. This CDR3 is CASSWGSTGSTEAFF. CDR3 DNA: TGTGCCAGCAGCTGGGGTTCTACAGGGAGCACTGAAGCTTTCTTT.

The chain joins TRBV9 to TRBJ2-5, with 7 bases matching TRBD1. Germline V CDR1 and CDR2: SGDLS, YYNGEE. The CDR3 consists of 14 residues. The J segment lost 2 bases and the V segment lost 2 bases, leaving 3 bases of the junction unmatched. CDR3: CASSVTGHQETQYF. The DNA of the CDR3 is TGTGCCAGCAGCGTGACAGGGCATCAAGAGACCCAGTACTTC.

The gene calls are TRBV10-3 and TRBJ2-2, with TRBD1 matching 12 bases. Per germline, CDR1 ENHRY and CDR2 SYGVKD. V shed 6 bases and J 4 bases; nucleotides not matched to a gene: 3. The length of the CDR3 is 15 residues. The DNA of the CDR3 is TGTGCCATCAGGTGGGACAGGGGGCCCACCGGGGAGCTGTTTTTT. Amino acid sequence: CAIRWDRGPTGELFF.

This sequence joins TRBV6-2 or TRBV6-3 and TRBJ2-1; possible D gene TRBD2, 5 bases. Per the germline V gene, CDR1 is MNHEY and CDR2 is SVGEGT. The CDR3 consists of 12 residues. V lost 5 bases, J lost 10 bases, and 12 bases lay in between. Here the CDR3 DNA reads TGTGCCAGCAGTACTCGGACGGGGGAGCAGTTCTTC. Residues: CASSTRTGEQFF.

This clone was picked up one time. The chain employs TRBV12-5 and TRBJ2-5, with unresolved D. Germline values: CDR1 LGHNT, CDR2 FRNRAP. V was pared by 0 bases and J by 7 bases, with 6 bases between. The CDR3 extends over 12 amino acids. CDR3 sequence reads: CASGLVRGTQYF. For the CDR3, the DNA is TGTGCTAGTGGTTTGGTACGAGGGACCCAGTACTTC.

A single count supports this clone. The chain combines TRBV5-1 with TRBJ2-6, with a tentative D call TRBD1 (6 bases). The germline V gene encodes CDR1 SGHRS and CDR2 YFSETQ. Trimming took 3 bases from V and 0 from J, leaving 7 bases between them. This CDR3 comprises 15 residues. CDR3 coding DNA: TGCGCCAGCAGCTCGGACAGCTCTGGGGCCAACGTCCTGACTTTC. Its protein is CASSSDSSGANVLTF. The variable domain in full, completed from reference TRBV5-1 and TRBJ2-6, reads KAGVTQTPRYLIKTRGQQVTLSCSPISGHRSVSWYQQTPGQGLQFLFEYFSETQRNKGNFPGRFSGRQFSNSRSEMNVSTLELGDSALYLCASSSDSSGANVLTFGAGSRLTVL.

This rearrangement joins TRBV28 to TRBJ1-1; no firm D call. Germline loops: CDR1 MDHEN, CDR2 SYDVKM. The V gene lost 3 bases and the J gene lost 1 base, with 12 bases spanning the gap. CDR3 length equals 15 residues. The CDR3 coding sequence is TGTGCCAGCAGTTTTGGAGGCTTAGGGAACACTGAAGCTTTCTTT. This gives the protein CASSFGGLGNTEAFF.

CDR3 in amino acids: CASITESGNTIYF. Written as DNA, the CDR3 is TGTGCCAGCATAACCGAGTCTGGAAACACCATATATTTT. The chain links TRBV6-5 to TRBJ1-3; D is undetermined. This CDR3 spans 13 amino acids. Per the germline V gene, CDR1 is MNHEY and CDR2 is SVGAGI. The V end lost 7 bases, the J end lost 1 base, and 8 bases lay between the germline ends.

The CDR3 here is CASSLGVPGGGYTF. CDR3 nucleotide sequence: TGTGCCAGCAGCTTAGGGGTCCCGGGCGGGGGCTACACCTTC. The chain couples TRBV7-3 to TRBJ1-2, with no clear D. Germline CDR1 SGHTA, CDR2 FQGTGA. The CDR3 extends over 14 amino acids. V was cut by 2 bases and J by 8 bases, with 15 bases left in between.

The CDR3 here is CARLADDQETQYF. The CDR3 coding sequence is TGTGCCAGACTAGCAGATGACCAAGAGACCCAGTACTTC. The rearrangement links TRBV19 to TRBJ2-5; D may be TRBD2 (6 bases). The CDR3 is 13 amino acids. Germline V CDR1 and CDR2: LNHDA, SQIVND (reference sequence). V lost 9 bases to trimming and J lost 0 bases, with 11 bases between them. The whole variable domain, remainder taken from reference TRBV19 and TRBJ2-5, is DGGITQSPKYLFRKEGQNVTLSCEQNLNHDAMYWYRQDPGQGLRLIYYSQIVNDFQKGDIAEGYSVSREKKESFPLTVTSAQKNPTAFYLCARLADDQETQYFGPGTRLLVL.

V is TRBV6-2 or TRBV6-3 and J is TRBJ1-2; TRBD1 matches 8 bases. Germline V gene sequence: CDR1 MNHEY, CDR2 SVGEGT. After removal of 4 bases from V and 7 bases from J, the junction contained 17 bases not matched to a gene. This CDR3 region has 17 residues. This chain's CDR3 is CASSLTLGTGGLVGYTF. CDR3 in DNA: TGTGCCAGCAGTTTAACCCTCGGGACAGGAGGTTTAGTTGGCTACACCTTC.

The chain is built from TRBV28 and TRBJ1-5; D remains ambiguous. The ends were cut back, 3 bases at V and 0 bases at J, with 9 bases in the middle. The germline V gene has CDR1 MDHEN and CDR2 SYDVKM. The CDR3 is 15 amino acids. CDR3 DNA sequence: TGTGCCAGCAGTTTCGCGGGAATTAGCAATCAGCCCCAGCATTTT. This codes for CASSFAGISNQPQHF.

The V and J genes are TRBV27 and TRBJ1-5; D is unclear. Trimming cost V 1 base and J 6 bases, with 16 bases left between them. This CDR3 has 16 residues. Germline loops: CDR1 MNHEY, CDR2 SMNVEV (reference sequence). CDR3 region: CASSLYIGRGSQPQHF. Here the CDR3 DNA reads TGTGCCAGCAGTTTATACATCGGCAGAGGGAGTCAGCCCCAGCATTTT.

Concerning this clone: A junction end diverges from the germline sequence, so it may reflect a read error. The rearrangement links TRBV6-5 to TRBJ2-7; 8 bases fit TRBD1. Germline CDR1 is MNHEY and CDR2 is SVGAGI. The CDR3 consists of 11 residues. The CDR3 reads CASSQGGQVLF. The CDR3 nucleotides are TGTGCCAGCTCACAGGGGGGACAGGTCCTATTC.

This clone was recorded only once. CDR3 region: CASRAGTGAYTEAFF. The DNA of the CDR3 is TGCGCCAGCAGGGCCGGGACAGGGGCCTACACTGAAGCTTTCTTT. The gene calls are TRBV5-1 and TRBJ1-1, with 10 positions matching TRBD1. J was trimmed by 3 bases and V by 5 bases; bases with no gene match: 7. Germline CDR1 SGHRS, CDR2 YFSETQ. This CDR3 is 15 amino acids long.

The chain has TRBV10-3 and TRBJ1-5; 8 nucleotides line up with TRBD1. The CDR3 contains 14 residues. The V gene's germline CDR1 is ENHRY and CDR2 SYGVKD. CDR3 bases: TGTGCTATAGCCGACAGGGGACCCAATCAGCCCCAGCATTTT. This codes for CAIADRGPNQPQHF.

Comment on this clone: At one end the junction does not follow the germline gene, possibly because of a read error. The CDR3 region is CASSPGVPYPNF. The CDR3, as DNA: TGTGCCAGCAGTCCGGGGGTGCCTTACCCTAACTTT. This chain uses TRBV6-2 or TRBV6-3 with TRBJ2-3, with a possible D match to TRBD2 (6 bases). From germline, CDR1 is MNHEY and CDR2 SVGEGT. The CDR3 is 12 residues long.

The V call is TRBV15, the J call TRBJ1-1; tentatively, D is TRBD1 (5 bases). The V gene's germline CDR1 is LNHNV and CDR2 YYDKDF (reference sequence). V was clipped by 2 bases and J by 2 bases, with 6 bases between them. This CDR3 has 13 amino acids. The CDR3 spells CATSRQGNTEAFF. The DNA of the CDR3 is TGTGCCACCAGCAGACAGGGAAACACTGAAGCTTTCTTT.